Described below is a single T cell receptor beta chain sequence and its context. Its target is not known. This record belongs to a study of beta chain features in type 1 diabetes. Notes on the study in general: It was among patients, rather than healthy donors, that naive, central memory and Treg TCRB repertoires appeared more similar. For patients and controls alike, PCR might favor shorter templates to the same degree. When Type 1 diabetes patients were examined, their TCRB CDR3s proved moderately but significantly shorter in all four CD4+ subsets.

V was trimmed by 5 bases and J by 0 bases, leaving 17 bases between them. Germline V gives CDR1 MNHEY, CDR2 SMNVEV (reference sequence). The CDR3 totals 18 residues. What was sequenced were expressed TCRB transcripts, since all of the isolated RNA had been reverse transcribed. Assay used: immunoSEQ multiplex PCR; TCRdb lists only in-frame clones, some missing. The table lists under 850,000 clones, under 15% of them singletons. The rearrangement joins TRBV27 to TRBJ2-6, with D perhaps TRBD1 or TRBD2 (6 bases each). The sequenced material came from naive CD4+ T cells from blood. This TCR came from a young man with type 1 diabetes. The DNA of the CDR3 is TGTGCCAGCAGTCTCAGGGGACTTGTGGGCTCTGGGGCCAACGTCCTGACTTTC. Translation: CASSLRGLVGSGANVLTF.